The clone carrying this T cell receptor (beta chain) was recorded once. Its antigen remains unknown. Germline CDR1 and CDR2: LNHNV and YYDKDF (reference sequence). The CDR3 covers 14 residues. The V and J ends lost 2 bases and 8 bases respectively, with 13 bases between them. TCRdb's table, derived via immunoSEQ multiplex PCR, lists solely in-frame clones and lacks some. Of roughly 1,800,000 clones listed, about 95% are singletons. As defined, naive CD8 cells were CD45RO-negative and positively selected for CCR7, with terminally differentiated effector memory CD45RA+ cells excluded. The record originates from a study of shared clonotypes between healthy human individuals. Overall study findings and caveats: Generation probabilities of non-shared clonotypes were lower (relative to those shared by all four donors).

The TCR was taken from a man between 18 and 35 years old in good health. The V gene is TRBV15, the J gene TRBJ2-1; D gene uncertain. Sequenced: naive CD8+ T cells sorted from blood. CDR3 sequence: CATSRQDGTHEQFF. The CDR3 DNA sequence: TGTGCCACCAGCAGACAGGACGGCACCCATGAGCAGTTCTTC.